These T cell receptor beta chains were read from a single sample in a study of blood T cell repertoires in COVID-19. The data were produced by immunoSEQ multiplex PCR, yet TCRdb's version contains in-frame clones alone and is incomplete. The table records about 120,000 clones, 79% of them present only once. Sequencing was performed on peripheral blood. Every receptor here comes from a man aged 35 to 55 with active or convalescent COVID-19. CDR3s include the opening cysteine and the closing phenylalanine or tryptophan. The D gene is left open where the match is weak. Clone size is shown for a subset of rows, as once, few, many or a class of expanded clone.

>.|.|TRBV10-3|TRBJ1-5
TGTGCCATCCAGACAGGTAGCAATCAGCCCCAGCATTTT
CAIQTGSNQPQHF
>.|TRBD2|TRBV2|TRBJ2-5
TGTGCCAGCGAGCGGGGGACTAGCGAACAAGAGACCCAGTACTTC
CASERGTSEQETQYF
>.|TRBD1|TRBV18|TRBJ2-7
TGTGCCAGCTCACTGGGGACAGGGAGGAACGAGCAGTACTTC
CASSLGTGRNEQYF
>.|.|TRBV2|TRBJ1-6
TGTGCCAGCCAGGTGGGCTCCTATAATTCACCCCTCCACTTT
CASQVGSYNSPLHF
>.|.|TRBV27|TRBJ2-3
TGTGCCAGCAGTTTCCGGAATCTAGGGGCCATTAGCACAGATACGCAGTATTTT
CASSFRNLGAISTDTQYF
>.|.|TRBV5-1|TRBJ2-1
TGCGCCAGCAGCTTGGCCGTGTCAGGGGCCGGTGAGCAGTTCTTC
CASSLAVSGAGEQFF
>.|TRBD2|TRBV7-6|TRBJ2-1
TGTGCCAGCAGTAGGACTAGTGGGTCAATGCACTACAATGAGCAGTTCTTC
CASSRTSGSMHYNEQFF
>.|.|TRBV5-5|TRBJ1-6
TGTGCCAGCAGCTTGCCAGGGAATTCACCCCTCCACTTT
CASSLPGNSPLHF
>.|.|TRBV28|TRBJ1-5
TGTGCCAGCAGTTTAGAACCTTCGGTTGCCTTT
CASSLEPSVAF
>.|.|TRBV3-1/TRBV3-2|TRBJ1-1
TGTGCCAGCAGCCCACGGGACACTGAAGCTTTCTTT
CASSPRDTEAFF
>.|.|TRBV7-2|TRBJ1-5
TGTGCCAGCAGCCTAGGGCCGGGACAAAGAAAACCCCAGCATTTT
CASSLGPGQRKPQHF
>.|TRBD1|TRBV28|TRBJ1-1
TGTGCCACCAAATCCGCGGACAGGAAGTGGAACACTGAAGCTTTCTTT
CATKSADRKWNTEAFF
>few|.|TRBV11-2|TRBJ1-1
TGTGCCAGCAGCTTAGATCGAGGGCCGGGCACTGAAGCTTTCTTT
CASSLDRGPGTEAFF
>once|TRBD1|TRBV27|TRBJ2-7
TGTGCCAGCAGTTGGGGACAGGGAAACGAGCAGTACTTC
CASSWGQGNEQYF
>few|TRBD1|TRBV30|TRBJ1-2
TGTGCCTGGAGCATCCGGGACAGGGGCTATGGCTACACCTTC
CAWSIRDRGYGYTF
>.|TRBD1|TRBV9|TRBJ1-2
TGTGCCAGCAGCGCCCCAGAGACAGGGAACTATGGCTACACCTTC
CASSAPETGNYGYTF
>few|.|TRBV14|TRBJ1-1
TGTGCCAGCAGCCTAGGGCAGGGGAACACTGAAGCTTTCTTT
CASSLGQGNTEAFF
>.|TRBD1|TRBV4-3|TRBJ2-5
TGCGCCAGCAGCCTCCGACAGGGTTCAGAGGAGACCCAGTACTTC
CASSLRQGSEETQYF
>.|.|TRBV4-3|TRBJ2-1
TGCGCCAGCAGCCAAGAAAAAACCAGTGGGAAGGGGAATGAGCAGTTCTTC
CASSQEKTSGKGNEQFF
>once|.|TRBV6-6|TRBJ2-5
TGTGCCAGCAGCCAAACAGGGGAGACCCAGTACTTC
CASSQTGETQYF
>.|.|TRBV30|TRBJ1-2
TGTGCCTGGAGCCGGGAATGGGACTATGGCTACACCTTC
CAWSREWDYGYTF
>.|.|TRBV24-1|TRBJ1-2
TGTGCCACCAGTGATCCCCTTAATTATGGCTACACCTTC
CATSDPLNYGYTF
>few|TRBD2|TRBV6-4|TRBJ2-3
TGTGCCAGCAGCGGGGGGTCTAGCACAGATACGCAGTATTTT
CASSGGSSTDTQYF
>.|TRBD1|TRBV6-2/TRBV6-3|TRBJ1-1
TGTGCCAGCAGTTCGACAGGGGAGAACACTGAAGCTTTCTTT
CASSSTGENTEAFF
>.|TRBD2|TRBV7-2|TRBJ2-7
TGTGCCAGCAGCCCTCGGATAGCGGGGGGGCGTTACGAGCAGTACTTC
CASSPRIAGGRYEQYF
>.|.|TRBV12-3/TRBV12-4|TRBJ2-5
TGTGCCAGCAGCACCAGCGGAGAGACCCAGTACTTC
CASSTSGETQYF
>.|TRBD1|TRBV10-3|TRBJ1-2
TGTGCCATCAGTACAGGGGAGACCCAATATGGCTACACCTTC
CAISTGETQYGYTF
>.|TRBD1|TRBV27|TRBJ1-6
TGTGCCAGCAGCCCCTTTGACAGGGGACCCCTCCACTTT
CASSPFDRGPLHF
>.|TRBD1|TRBV7-2|TRBJ1-6
TGTGCCAGCAGCCCGGGACAGGGGGCCCCACCCCTCCACTTT
CASSPGQGAPPLHF
>.|.|TRBV9|TRBJ1-4
TGTGCCAGCAGCCCTTCTTCAGGGTATAGTGAAAAACTGTTTTTT
CASSPSSGYSEKLFF
>.|.|TRBV30|TRBJ1-5
TGTGCCTGGAGTGTGGAGCGGGGCATGGGCAATCAGCCCCAGCATTTT
CAWSVERGMGNQPQHF
>few|.|TRBV7-9|TRBJ2-7
TGTGCCCTCGAGGACTACGAGCAGTACTTC
CALEDYEQYF
>many|.|TRBV15|TRBJ2-3
TGTGCCACCAGCAGAGAGACAGAAAACACAGATACGCAGTATTTT
CATSRETENTDTQYF
>.|.|TRBV5-1|TRBJ1-1
TGCGCCAGCAGCGCAGGTATGGGGAACACTGAAGCTTTCTTT
CASSAGMGNTEAFF
>few|.|TRBV19|TRBJ1-5
TGTGCCAGTAGTATAGCGGAGGGTCAGCCCCAGCATTTT
CASSIAEGQPQHF
>.|TRBD1|TRBV6-4|TRBJ1-2
TGTGCCAGCAGCGCGACAGGGACCAACTATGGCTACACCTTC
CASSATGTNYGYTF